Below, 5 T cell receptor beta chains from the same sample are listed, as sequenced in a study of shared clonotypes between healthy human individuals. Profiling relied on immunoSEQ multiplex PCR, and the TCRdb table lists in-frame clones only, not all of them. The data contain 1.4 million to 1.5 million clones, more than 95% of them seen just once; the ten biggest clones take up roughly 1.2%. The sample comprised naive CD4+ T cells sorted from blood. Subset indicated: CD45RA+ positively selected. Source of these receptors: a man aged 25 to 40 in good health.

The chain links TRBV4-2 to TRBJ2-1; D not certain. The CDR3 length is 16 residues. In germline, CDR1 is LGHNA, CDR2 YNFKEQ. The V gene lost 1 base and the J gene lost 0 bases, with 10 bases spanning the gap. CDR3 protein: CASSQVGGDSYNEQFF. The DNA of the CDR3 is TGTGCCAGCAGCCAAGTAGGTGGGGACTCCTACAATGAGCAGTTCTTC.

The chain couples TRBV6-1 to TRBJ2-5; a weak D match, TRBD1 (5 bases). The CDR3 is 14 residues long. With 3 bases removed from V and 5 bases from J, the gap between germline ends came to 13 bases. The germline CDR1 and CDR2 sequences are MNHNS and SASEGT. The CDR3, as DNA: TGTGCCAGCAGTGACAATCAGGGATGGGAGACCCAGTACTTC. Amino acid sequence: CASSDNQGWETQYF.

The chain links TRBV28 to TRBJ2-7; tentative D call: TRBD2 (5 bases). CDR1 MDHEN and CDR2 SYDVKM come from the germline V gene. Trimming removed 1 base at V and 2 bases at J, with 6 bases between. This CDR3 is built from 13 residues. CDR3 amino acids: CASSLLLAYEQYF. The DNA for the CDR3 is TGTGCCAGCAGTTTATTACTAGCCTACGAGCAGTACTTC.

The chain joins TRBV27 to TRBJ2-7; 10 bases match TRBD2. The J segment lost 3 bases and the V segment lost 6 bases, leaving 11 bases of the junction unmatched. The CDR3 length is 16 residues. Germline V gives CDR1 MNHEY, CDR2 SMNVEV (reference sequence). CDR3 residues: CASRGTSAPYFYEQYF. DNA for the CDR3: TGTGCCAGCAGAGGGACTAGCGCTCCTTACTTCTACGAGCAGTACTTC.

The rearrangement links TRBV7-3 to TRBJ2-2; D gene ambiguous. CDR1 and CDR2 (germline): SGHTA, FQGTGA. The CDR3 sequence is 14 residues long. V was clipped by 1 base and J by 2 bases, with 5 bases between them. CDR3 DNA: TGTGCCAGCAGCTTAAAGCTTAACACCGGGGAGCTGTTTTTT. It translates to CASSLKLNTGELFF.